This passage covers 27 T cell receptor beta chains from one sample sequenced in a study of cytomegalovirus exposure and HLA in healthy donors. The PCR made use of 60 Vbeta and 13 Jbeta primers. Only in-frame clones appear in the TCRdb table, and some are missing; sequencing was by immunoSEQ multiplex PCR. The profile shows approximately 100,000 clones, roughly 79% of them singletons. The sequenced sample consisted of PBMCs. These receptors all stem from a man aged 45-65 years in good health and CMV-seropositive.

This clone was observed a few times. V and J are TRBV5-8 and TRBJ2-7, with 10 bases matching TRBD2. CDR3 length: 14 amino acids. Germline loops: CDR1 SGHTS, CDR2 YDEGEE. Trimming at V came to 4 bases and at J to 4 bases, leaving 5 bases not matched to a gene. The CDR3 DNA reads TGTGCCAGCAGCCCCGGACTAGCGGTTTACGAGCAGTACTTC. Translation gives CASSPGLAVYEQYF.

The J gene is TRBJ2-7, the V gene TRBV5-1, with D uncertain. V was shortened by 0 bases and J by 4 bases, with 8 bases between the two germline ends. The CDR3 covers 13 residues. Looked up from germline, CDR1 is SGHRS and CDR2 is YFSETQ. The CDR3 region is CASSLGSVYEQYF. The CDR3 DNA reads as TGCGCCAGCAGCTTGGGGTCGGTATACGAGCAGTACTTC. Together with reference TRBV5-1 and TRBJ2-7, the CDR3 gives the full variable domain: KAGVTQTPRYLIKTRGQQVTLSCSPISGHRSVSWYQQTPGQGLQFLFEYFSETQRNKGNFPGRFSGRQFSNSRSEMNVSTLELGDSALYLCASSLGSVYEQYFGPGTRLTVT.

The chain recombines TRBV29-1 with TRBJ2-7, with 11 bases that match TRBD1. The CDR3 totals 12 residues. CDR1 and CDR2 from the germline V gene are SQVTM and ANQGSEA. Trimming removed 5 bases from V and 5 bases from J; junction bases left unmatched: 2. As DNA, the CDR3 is TGCAGCGTTACGGGACAGGGGGACGAGCAGTACTTC. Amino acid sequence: CSVTGQGDEQYF.

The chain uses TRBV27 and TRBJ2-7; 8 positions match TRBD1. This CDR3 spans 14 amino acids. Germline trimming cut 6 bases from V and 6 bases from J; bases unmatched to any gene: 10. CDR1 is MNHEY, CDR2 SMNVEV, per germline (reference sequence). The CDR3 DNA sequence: TGTGCCAGCAGAATGAGACAGGGGTTAGGCGAGCAGTACTTC. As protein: CASRMRQGLGEQYF.

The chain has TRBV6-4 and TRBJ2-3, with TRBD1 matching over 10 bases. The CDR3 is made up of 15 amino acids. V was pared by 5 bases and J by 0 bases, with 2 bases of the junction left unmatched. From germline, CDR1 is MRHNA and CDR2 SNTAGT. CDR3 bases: TGTGCCAGCAGTTCGGGACAGGGGAGCACAGATACGCAGTATTTT. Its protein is CASSSGQGSTDTQYF.

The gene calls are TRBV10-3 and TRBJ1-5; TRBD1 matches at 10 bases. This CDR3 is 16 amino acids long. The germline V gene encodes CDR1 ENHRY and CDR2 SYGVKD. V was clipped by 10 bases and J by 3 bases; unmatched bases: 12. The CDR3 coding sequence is TGTGCCACCTCCCCCCAGACAGGGGGCAACAATCAGCCCCAGCATTTT. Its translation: CATSPQTGGNNQPQHF.

CDR3 bases: TGTGCCTCGGGGGCCGCGGGAGGGTACAATGAGCAGTTCTTC. Residues: CASGAAGGYNEQFF. V and J are TRBV30 and TRBJ2-1; TRBD2 matches at 9 bases. J was trimmed by 4 bases and V by 7 bases; bases with no gene match: 8. The CDR3 totals 14 residues. Germline CDR1 GTSNPN, CDR2 SVGIG (reference sequence).

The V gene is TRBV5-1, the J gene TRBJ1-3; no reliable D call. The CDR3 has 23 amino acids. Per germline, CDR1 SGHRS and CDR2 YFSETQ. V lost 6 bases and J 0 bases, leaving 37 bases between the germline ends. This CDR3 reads CASNQALAQTNKSPNNSGNTIYF. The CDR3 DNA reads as TGCGCCAGCAATCAGGCCCTAGCACAGACCAACAAATCCCCCAACAACTCTGGAAACACCATATATTTT. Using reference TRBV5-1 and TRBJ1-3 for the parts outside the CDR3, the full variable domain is KAGVTQTPRYLIKTRGQQVTLSCSPISGHRSVSWYQQTPGQGLQFLFEYFSETQRNKGNFPGRFSGRQFSNSRSEMNVSTLELGDSALYLCASNQALAQTNKSPNNSGNTIYFGEGSWLTVV.

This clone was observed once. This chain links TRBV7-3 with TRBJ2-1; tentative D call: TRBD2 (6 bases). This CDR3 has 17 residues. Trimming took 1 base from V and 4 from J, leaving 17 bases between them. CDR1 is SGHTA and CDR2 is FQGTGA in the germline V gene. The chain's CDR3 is CASSLKVRERAYNEQFF. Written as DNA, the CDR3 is TGTGCCAGCAGCTTAAAGGTCCGGGAGCGGGCGTACAATGAGCAGTTCTTC.

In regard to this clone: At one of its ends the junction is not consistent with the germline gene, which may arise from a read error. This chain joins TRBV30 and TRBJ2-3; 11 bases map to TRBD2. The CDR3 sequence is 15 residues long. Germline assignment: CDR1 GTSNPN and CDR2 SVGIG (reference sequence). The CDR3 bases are TGTGCCTGGAGGAAAGGACTAGCGGGTCTAGATACGCGGTATTTT. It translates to CAWRKGLAGLDTRYF.

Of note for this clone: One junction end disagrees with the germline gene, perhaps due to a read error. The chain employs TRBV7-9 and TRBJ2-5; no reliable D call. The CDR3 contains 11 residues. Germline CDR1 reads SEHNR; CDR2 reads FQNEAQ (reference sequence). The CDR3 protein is CSSSSKETQYF. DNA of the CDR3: TGTTCCAGCAGTTCTAAGGAGACCCAGTACTTC.

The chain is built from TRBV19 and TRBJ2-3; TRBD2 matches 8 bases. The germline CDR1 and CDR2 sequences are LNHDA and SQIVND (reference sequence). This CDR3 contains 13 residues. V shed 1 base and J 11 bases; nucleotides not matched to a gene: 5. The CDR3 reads CASSIGREVKQYF. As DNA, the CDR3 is TGTGCCAGTAGTATAGGGCGGGAGGTTAAGCAGTATTTT.

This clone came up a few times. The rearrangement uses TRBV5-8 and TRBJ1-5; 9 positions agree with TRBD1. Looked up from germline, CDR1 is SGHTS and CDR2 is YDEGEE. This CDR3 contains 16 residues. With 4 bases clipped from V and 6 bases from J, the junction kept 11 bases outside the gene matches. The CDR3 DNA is TGTGCCAGCAGCCTATCACCGGGACAGGGAACTCAGCCCCAGCATTTT. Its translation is CASSLSPGQGTQPQHF.

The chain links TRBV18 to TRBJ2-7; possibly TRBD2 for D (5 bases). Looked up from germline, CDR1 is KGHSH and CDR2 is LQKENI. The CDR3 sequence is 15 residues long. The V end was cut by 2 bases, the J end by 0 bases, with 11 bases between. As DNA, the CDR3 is TGTGCCAGCTCACCAAGCGGAACCTCCTCCTACGAGCAGTACTTC. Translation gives CASSPSGTSSYEQYF.

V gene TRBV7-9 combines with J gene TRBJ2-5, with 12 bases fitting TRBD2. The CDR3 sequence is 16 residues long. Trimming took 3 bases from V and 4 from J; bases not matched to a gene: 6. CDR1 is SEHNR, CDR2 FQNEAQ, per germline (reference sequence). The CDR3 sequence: CASSLASGRAGETQYF. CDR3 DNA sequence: TGTGCCAGCAGCTTGGCTAGCGGGAGGGCCGGAGAGACCCAGTACTTC.

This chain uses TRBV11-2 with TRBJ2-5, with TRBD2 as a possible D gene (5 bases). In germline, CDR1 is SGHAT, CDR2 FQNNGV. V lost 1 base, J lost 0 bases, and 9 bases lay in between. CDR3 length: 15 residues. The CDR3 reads CASSLGSGNQETQYF. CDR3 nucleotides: TGTGCCAGCAGCTTAGGCTCCGGGAACCAAGAGACCCAGTACTTC.

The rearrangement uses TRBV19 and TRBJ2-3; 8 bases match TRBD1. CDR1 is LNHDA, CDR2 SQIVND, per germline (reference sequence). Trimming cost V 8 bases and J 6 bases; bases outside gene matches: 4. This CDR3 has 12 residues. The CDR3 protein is CASGDRGDTQYF. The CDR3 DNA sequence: TGTGCCAGTGGCGACAGGGGTGATACGCAGTATTTT.

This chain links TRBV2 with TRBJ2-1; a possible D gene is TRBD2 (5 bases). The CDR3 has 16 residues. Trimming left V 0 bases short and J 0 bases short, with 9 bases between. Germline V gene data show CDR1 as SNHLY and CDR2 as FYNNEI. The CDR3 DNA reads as TGTGCCAGCAGTGAAGCCCCTGACTACTCCTACAATGAGCAGTTCTTC. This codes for CASSEAPDYSYNEQFF. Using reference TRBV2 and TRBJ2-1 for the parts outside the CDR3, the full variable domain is EPEVTQTPSHQVTQMGQEVILRCVPISNHLYFYWYRQILGQKVEFLVSFYNNEISEKSEIFDDQFSVERPDGSNFTLKIRSTKLEDSAMYFCASSEAPDYSYNEQFFGPGTRLTVL.

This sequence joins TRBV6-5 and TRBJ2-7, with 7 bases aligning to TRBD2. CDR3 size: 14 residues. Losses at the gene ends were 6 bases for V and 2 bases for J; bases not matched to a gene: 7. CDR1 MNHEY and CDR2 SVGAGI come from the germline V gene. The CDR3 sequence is CASREPGTTYEQYF. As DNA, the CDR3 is TGTGCCAGCAGGGAGCCCGGGACTACCTACGAGCAGTACTTC.

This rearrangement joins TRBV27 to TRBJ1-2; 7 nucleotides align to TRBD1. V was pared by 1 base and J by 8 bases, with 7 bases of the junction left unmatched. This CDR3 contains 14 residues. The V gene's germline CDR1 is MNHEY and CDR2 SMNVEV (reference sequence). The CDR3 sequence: CASSLYEGAGGYTF. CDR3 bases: TGTGCCAGCAGTTTATATGAGGGGGCGGGGGGCTACACCTTC.

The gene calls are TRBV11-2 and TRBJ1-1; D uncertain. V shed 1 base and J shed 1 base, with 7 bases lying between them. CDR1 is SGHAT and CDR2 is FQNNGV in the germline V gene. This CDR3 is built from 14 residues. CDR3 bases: TGTGCCAGCAGCTTAGTATCAGGGAACACTGAAGCTTTCTTT. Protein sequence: CASSLVSGNTEAFF. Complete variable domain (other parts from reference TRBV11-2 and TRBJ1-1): EAGVAQSPRYKIIEKRQSVAFWCNPISGHATLYWYQQILGQGPKLLIQFQNNGVVDDSQLPKDRFSAERLKGVDSTLKIQPAKLEDSAVYLCASSLVSGNTEAFFGQGTRLTVV.

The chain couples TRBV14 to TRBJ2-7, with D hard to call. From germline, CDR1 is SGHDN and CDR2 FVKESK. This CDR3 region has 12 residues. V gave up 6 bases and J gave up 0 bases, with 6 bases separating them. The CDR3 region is CASSRGSYEQYF. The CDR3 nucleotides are TGTGCCAGCAGTCGAGGCTCCTACGAGCAGTACTTC.

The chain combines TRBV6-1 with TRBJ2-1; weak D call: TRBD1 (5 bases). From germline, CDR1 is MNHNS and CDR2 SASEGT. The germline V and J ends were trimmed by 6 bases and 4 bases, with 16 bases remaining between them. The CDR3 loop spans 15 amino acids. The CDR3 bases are TGTGCCAGCAGCCTGGACACGGCCCATTACAATGAGCAGTTCTTC. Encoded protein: CASSLDTAHYNEQFF.

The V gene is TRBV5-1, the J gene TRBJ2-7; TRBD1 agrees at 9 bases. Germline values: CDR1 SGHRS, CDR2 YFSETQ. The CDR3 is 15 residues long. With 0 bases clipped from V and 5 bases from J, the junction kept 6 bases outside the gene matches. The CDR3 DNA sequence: TGCGCCAGCAGCTTGGTGGGGGACAGGGCCAACGAGCAGTACTTC. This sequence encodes CASSLVGDRANEQYF.

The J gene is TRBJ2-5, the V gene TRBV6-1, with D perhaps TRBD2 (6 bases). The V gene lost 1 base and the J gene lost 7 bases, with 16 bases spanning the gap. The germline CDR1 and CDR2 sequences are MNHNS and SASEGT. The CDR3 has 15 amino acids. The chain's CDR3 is CASSEGSLLGGTQYF. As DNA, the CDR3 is TGTGCCAGCAGTGAAGGGTCACTCCTCGGGGGGACCCAGTACTTC.

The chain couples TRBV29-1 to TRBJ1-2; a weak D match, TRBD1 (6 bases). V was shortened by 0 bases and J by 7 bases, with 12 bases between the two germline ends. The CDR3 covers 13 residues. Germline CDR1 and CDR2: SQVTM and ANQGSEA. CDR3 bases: TGCAGCGTTGAAGAGTACAGGGCGGGTGGCTACACCTTC. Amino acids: CSVEEYRAGGYTF.

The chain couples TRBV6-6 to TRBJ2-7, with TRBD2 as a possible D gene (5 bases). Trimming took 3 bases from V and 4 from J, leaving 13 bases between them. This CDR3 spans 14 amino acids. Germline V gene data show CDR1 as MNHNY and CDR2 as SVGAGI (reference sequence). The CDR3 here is CASSYRTSRYEQYF. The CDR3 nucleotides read TGTGCCAGCAGTTATCGGACTTCCAGGTACGAGCAGTACTTC.